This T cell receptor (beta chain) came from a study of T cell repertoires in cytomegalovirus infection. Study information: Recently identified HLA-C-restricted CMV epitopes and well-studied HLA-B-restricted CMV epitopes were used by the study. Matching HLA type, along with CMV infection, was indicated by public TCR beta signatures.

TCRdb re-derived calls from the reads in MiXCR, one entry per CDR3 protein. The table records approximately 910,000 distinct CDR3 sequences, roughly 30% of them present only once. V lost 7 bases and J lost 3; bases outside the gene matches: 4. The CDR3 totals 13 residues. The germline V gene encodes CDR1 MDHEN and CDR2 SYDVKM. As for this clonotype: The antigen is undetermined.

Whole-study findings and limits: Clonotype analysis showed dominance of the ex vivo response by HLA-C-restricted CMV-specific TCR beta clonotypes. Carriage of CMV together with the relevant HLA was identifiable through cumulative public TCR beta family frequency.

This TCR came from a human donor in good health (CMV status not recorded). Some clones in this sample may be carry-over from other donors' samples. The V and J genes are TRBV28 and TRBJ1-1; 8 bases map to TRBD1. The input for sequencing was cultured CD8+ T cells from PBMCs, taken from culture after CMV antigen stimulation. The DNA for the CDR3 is TGTGCCAGCAAACCGACAGGGGACACTGAAGCTTTCTTT. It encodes CASKPTGDTEAFF.